This T cell receptor (beta chain) was sequenced during a study of CD8 T cells in ankylosing spondylitis. Findings and limits, study-wide: Reportedly, matched ankylosing spondylitis synovial fluid was significantly enriched for disease-linked clones. CD8+ disease-linked clones were present at relatively low frequencies in blood. Characteristic, it appeared, of ankylosing spondylitis blood was a TCR beta motif of 7 or 8 highly homologous variants.

Quantitative 5'-RACE with molecular barcodes produced the TCR beta libraries. TCRdb re-derived calls from the 5' RACE reads in MiXCR, one entry per CDR3 protein. The table shows about 310,000 distinct CDR3 sequences, with around 20% occurring only once. This clonotype was counted between two and nine times. Its specificity is unknown. CDR3 length equals 13 residues. Trimming removed 3 bases at V and 5 bases at J, with 8 bases between. The germline V gene has CDR1 SGHTA and CDR2 FQGNSA. The source of this sequence is a female donor with ankylosing spondylitis or in good health (not recorded which). Sample: blood, either unsorted or a sorted T cell fraction (not recorded which). The chain uses TRBV7-2 and TRBJ1-5; the D gene is possibly TRBD1 (5 bases). CDR3 loop: CASSLMGHQPQHF. Here the CDR3 DNA reads TGTGCCAGCAGCTTGATGGGGCATCAGCCCCAGCATTTT.